These 2 T cell receptor beta chains share one sample of origin, sequenced in a study of T-cell reconstitution after alpha-beta-depleted transplantation in children. Unique molecular identifiers were incorporated into the prepared TCRbeta library. In TCRdb, the PCR reads were re-called with MiXCR into one record per CDR3 protein. Among around 600,000 distinct CDR3 sequences listed, 15% to 20% were seen once. The sample consisted of PBMCs from the stem cell graft donor, taken from the stem cell graft. These receptors were taken from a human donor who donated a stem cell graft to a child with acute myeloid leukemia.

In this sample, this clonotype turned up many times. The CDR3 coding sequence is TGCGCCAGCGCAGGGAGGCAGACGCGTGAGCAGTTCTTC. Residues: CASAGRQTREQFF. The chain joins TRBV4-1 to TRBJ2-1; tentatively, D is TRBD2 (6 bases). The CDR3 runs 13 residues. Germline CDR1 reads MGHRA; CDR2 reads YSYEKL. V shed 8 bases and J shed 9 bases, with 17 bases lying between them.

This clonotype was counted between two and nine times. The chain links TRBV28 to TRBJ2-4; D might be TRBD1 (6 bases). The CDR3 sequence is 13 residues long. Looked up from germline, CDR1 is MDHEN and CDR2 is SYDVKM. V shed 8 bases and J shed 1 base, with 9 bases lying between them. Here the CDR3 DNA reads TGTGCCAGCGGGGGCGCGGCCAAAAACATTCAGTACTTC. Residues: CASGGAAKNIQYF.